This T cell receptor beta chain was profiled in a study of blood T cells in healthy people across ages. V dropped 3 bases and J dropped 5 bases, with 14 bases sitting between them. Looked up from germline, CDR1 is SGHVS and CDR2 is FQNEAQ. The length of the CDR3 is 14 residues. A second roughly 7 to 12 cycle PCR used barcoded and J-beta primers. In TCRdb, the 5' RACE reads were re-called with MiXCR into one record per CDR3 protein. The repertoire has 450,000 to 650,000 distinct CDR3 sequences, approximately 25% of them found once; the top ten carry just over 8.5%. The sample was also reused in another study, on T cells of mothers and their children.

The TCR sequence derives from a boy between 10 and 17 years old in good health. This chain uses TRBV7-8 with TRBJ2-7; D possibly corresponds to TRBD1 (6 bases). The sequencing sample was made of blood. In DNA form, the CDR3 reads TGTGCCAGCAGCTTTATAGGGGGTCTCGACGAGCAGTACTTC. Translating it yields CASSFIGGLDEQYF.